Listed below are T cell receptor beta chains from one sample, sequenced in a study of blood T cell repertoires in COVID-19. Sequenced by immunoSEQ multiplex PCR; TCRdb stores in-frame clones only, minus some. The data show 150,000 to 200,000 clones, roughly 77% seen once. The source material was PBMCs or T cells enriched from blood (not recorded which). The receptors were gathered from a woman between 45 and 65 years old with acute COVID-19. CDR3s include the opening cysteine and the closing phenylalanine or tryptophan. The D gene is left open where the match is weak. Where a row states a size, it is once, few, many or the class of an expanded clone; other rows omit it.

CDR3nt,CDR3aa,j_gene,len,d_gene,abundance,v_gene
TGTGCCAGCAGTCCGCGGGTACGATTAACAACCAATGAGCAGTTCTTC,CASSPRVRLTTNEQFF,TRBJ2-1,16,NA,NA,TRBV28
TGTGCCAGCAGTTCCTCCGGGACAGGGTCTGAAGCTTTCTTT,CASSSSGTGSEAFF,TRBJ1-1,14,TRBD1,NA,TRBV6-2/TRBV6-3
TGTGCCAGCAGTACCCGGCAGGGCAACACTGAAGCTTTCTTT,CASSTRQGNTEAFF,TRBJ1-1,14,NA,NA,TRBV2
TGCAGCGTTCTTATTCTGAATCAGCCCCAGCATTTT,CSVLILNQPQHF,TRBJ1-5,12,NA,NA,TRBV29-1
TGTGCCAGTAGTAGGCAAGGGGTAGCTTTCTTT,CASSRQGVAFF,TRBJ1-1,11,NA,NA,TRBV19
TGTGCCAGCAGGAACGGGGGGGCCCGGGAGACCCAGTACTTC,CASRNGGARETQYF,TRBJ2-5,14,TRBD2,few,TRBV2
TGTGCCAGCAGCGCTAGCGGGGAACTACAAGAGACCCAGTACTTC,CASSASGELQETQYF,TRBJ2-5,15,TRBD2,NA,TRBV9
TGTGCCAGCACCCGACAGGGGACAGACAATGAGCAGTTCTTC,CASTRQGTDNEQFF,TRBJ2-1,14,TRBD1,NA,TRBV6-5
TGTGCCAGTAGTACTGCCCTCAGGGGCGGTAGCACTGAAGCTTTCTTT,CASSTALRGGSTEAFF,TRBJ1-1,16,NA,NA,TRBV19
TGCGCCAGCAGCCAAAATCCGGAGTTGGCTAATGAAAAACTGTTTTTT,CASSQNPELANEKLFF,TRBJ1-4,16,NA,NA,TRBV4-1
TGCGCCAGCAGCTTGGATGGACAGAATTCACCCCTCCACTTT,CASSLDGQNSPLHF,TRBJ1-6,14,NA,NA,TRBV5-1
TGTGCCAGCAGTGTGAGGGACAGGGTACGAGATACGCAGTATTTT,CASSVRDRVRDTQYF,TRBJ2-3,15,TRBD1,few,TRBV2
TGTGCCAGCAGTGTGATGGGGCACACTGATAGCAATCAGCCCCAGCATTTT,CASSVMGHTDSNQPQHF,TRBJ1-5,17,NA,NA,TRBV6-2/TRBV6-3